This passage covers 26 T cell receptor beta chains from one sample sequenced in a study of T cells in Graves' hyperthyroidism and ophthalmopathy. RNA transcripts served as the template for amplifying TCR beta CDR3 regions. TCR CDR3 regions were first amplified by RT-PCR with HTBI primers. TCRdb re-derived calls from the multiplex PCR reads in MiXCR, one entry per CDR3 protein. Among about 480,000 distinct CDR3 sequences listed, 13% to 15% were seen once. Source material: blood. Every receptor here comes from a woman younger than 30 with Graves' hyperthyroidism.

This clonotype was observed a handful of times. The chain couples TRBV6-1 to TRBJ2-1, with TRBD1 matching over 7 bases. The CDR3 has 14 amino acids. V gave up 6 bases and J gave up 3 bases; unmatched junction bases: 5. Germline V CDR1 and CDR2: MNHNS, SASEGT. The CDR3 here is CASSGTDFYNEQFF. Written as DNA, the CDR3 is TGTGCCAGCAGCGGGACAGACTTCTACAATGAGCAGTTCTTC.

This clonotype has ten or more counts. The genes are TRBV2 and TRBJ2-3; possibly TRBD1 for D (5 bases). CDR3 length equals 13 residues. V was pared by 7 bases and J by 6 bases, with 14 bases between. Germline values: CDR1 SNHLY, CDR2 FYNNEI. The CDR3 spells CASKAGRMDTQYF. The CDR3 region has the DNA TGTGCCAGCAAGGCAGGGCGTATGGATACGCAGTATTTT.

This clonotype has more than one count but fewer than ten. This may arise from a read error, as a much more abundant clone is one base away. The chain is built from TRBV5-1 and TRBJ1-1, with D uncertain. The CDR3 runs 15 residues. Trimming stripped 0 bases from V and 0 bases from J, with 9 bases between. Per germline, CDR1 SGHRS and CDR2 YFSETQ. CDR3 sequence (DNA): TGCGCCAGCAGCTTGGAACGGACGGTGAACACTGAAGCTTTCTTT. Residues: CASSLERTVNTEAFF. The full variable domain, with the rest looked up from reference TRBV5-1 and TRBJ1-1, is KAGVTQTPRYLIKTRGQQVTLSCSPISGHRSVSWYQQTPGQGLQFLFEYFSETQRNKGNFPGRFSGRQFSNSRSEMNVSTLELGDSALYLCASSLERTVNTEAFFGQGTRLTVV.

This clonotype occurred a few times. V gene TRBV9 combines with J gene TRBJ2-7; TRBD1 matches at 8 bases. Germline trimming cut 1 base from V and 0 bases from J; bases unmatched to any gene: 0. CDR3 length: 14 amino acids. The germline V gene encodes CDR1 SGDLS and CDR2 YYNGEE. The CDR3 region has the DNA TGTGCCAGCAGCGTACAGGGGGCCTCCTACGAGCAGTACTTC. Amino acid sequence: CASSVQGASYEQYF.

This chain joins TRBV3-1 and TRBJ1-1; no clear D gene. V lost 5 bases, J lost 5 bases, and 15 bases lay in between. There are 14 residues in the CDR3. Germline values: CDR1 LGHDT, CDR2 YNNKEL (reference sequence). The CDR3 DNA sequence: TGTGCCAGCAGCATCCTTGGCTCAGGAACTGAAGCTTTCTTT. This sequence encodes CASSILGSGTEAFF. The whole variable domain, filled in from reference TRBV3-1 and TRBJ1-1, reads DTAVSQTPKYLVTQMGNDKSIKCEQNLGHDTMYWYKQDSKKFLKIMFSYNNKELIINETVPNRFSPKSPDKAHLNLHINSLELGDSAVYFCASSILGSGTEAFFGQGTRLTVV.

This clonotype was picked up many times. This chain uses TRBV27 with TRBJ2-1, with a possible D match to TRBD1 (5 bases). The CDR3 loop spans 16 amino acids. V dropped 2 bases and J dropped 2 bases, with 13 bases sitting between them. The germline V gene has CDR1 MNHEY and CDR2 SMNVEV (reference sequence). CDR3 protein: CASSLGQGPTYNEQFF. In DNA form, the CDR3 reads TGTGCCAGCAGTTTAGGGCAGGGCCCAACCTACAATGAGCAGTTCTTC.

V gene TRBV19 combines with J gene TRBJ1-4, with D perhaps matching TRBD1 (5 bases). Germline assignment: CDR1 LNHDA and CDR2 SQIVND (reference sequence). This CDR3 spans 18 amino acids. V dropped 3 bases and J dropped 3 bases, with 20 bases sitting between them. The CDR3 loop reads CASSIRWGFETSNEKLFF. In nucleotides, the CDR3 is TGTGCCAGTAGTATCCGATGGGGGTTCGAGACATCTAATGAAAAACTGTTTTTT.

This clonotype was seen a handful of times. The CDR3 DNA reads TGTGCCAGTAGTATTGACGCTTCAAGCTATGGCTACACCTTC. It is translated as CASSIDASSYGYTF. The rearrangement links TRBV19 to TRBJ1-2; no reliable D call. Germline CDR1 and CDR2: LNHDA and SQIVND (reference sequence). Trimming took 3 bases from V and 4 from J, leaving 12 bases between them. The CDR3 totals 14 residues.

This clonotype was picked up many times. DNA for the CDR3: TGTGCCAGCAGGATGACAGGGAACACTGAAGCTTTCTTT. Its translation: CASRMTGNTEAFF. The chain employs TRBV27 and TRBJ1-1, with D tentatively TRBD1 (6 bases). Germline CDR1 and CDR2: MNHEY and SMNVEV (reference sequence). This CDR3 spans 13 amino acids. V lost 6 bases, J lost 1 base, and 9 bases lay in between.

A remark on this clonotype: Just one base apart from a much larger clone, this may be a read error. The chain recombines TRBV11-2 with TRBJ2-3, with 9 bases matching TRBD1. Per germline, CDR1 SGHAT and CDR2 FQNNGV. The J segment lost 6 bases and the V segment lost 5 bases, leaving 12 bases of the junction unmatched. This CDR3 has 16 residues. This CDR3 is CASSAEPGQGFDTQYF. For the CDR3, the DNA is TGTGCCAGCAGCGCGGAGCCGGGACAGGGTTTCGATACGCAGTATTTT.

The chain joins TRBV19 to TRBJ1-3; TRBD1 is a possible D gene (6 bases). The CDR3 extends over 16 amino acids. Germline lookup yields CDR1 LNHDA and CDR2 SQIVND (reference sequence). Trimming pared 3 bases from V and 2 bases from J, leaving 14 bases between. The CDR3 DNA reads TGTGCCAGTAGTATTGTAGGGGGAACGGCTGGAAACACCATATATTTT. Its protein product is CASSIVGGTAGNTIYF.

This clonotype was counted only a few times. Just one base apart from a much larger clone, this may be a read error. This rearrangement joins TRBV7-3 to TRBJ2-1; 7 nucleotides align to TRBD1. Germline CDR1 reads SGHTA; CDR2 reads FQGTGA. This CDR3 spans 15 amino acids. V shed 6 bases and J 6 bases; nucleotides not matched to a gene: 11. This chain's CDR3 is CASSHYRGGFNEQFF. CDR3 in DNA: TGTGCCAGCAGTCATTACAGGGGTGGGTTCAATGAGCAGTTCTTC.

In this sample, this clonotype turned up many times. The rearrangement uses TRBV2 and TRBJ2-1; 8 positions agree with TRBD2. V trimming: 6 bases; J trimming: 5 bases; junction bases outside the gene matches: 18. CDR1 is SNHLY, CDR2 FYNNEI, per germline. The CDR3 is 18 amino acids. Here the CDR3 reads CASRPTGGATRLNNEQFF. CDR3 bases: TGTGCCAGCAGACCAACGGGGGGGGCGACTAGACTTAACAATGAGCAGTTCTTC.

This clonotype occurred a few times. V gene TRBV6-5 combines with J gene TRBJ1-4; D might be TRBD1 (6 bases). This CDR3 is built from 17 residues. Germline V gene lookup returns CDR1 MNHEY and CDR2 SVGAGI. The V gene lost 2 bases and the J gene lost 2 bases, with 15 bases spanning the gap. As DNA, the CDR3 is TGTGCCAGCAGTTACCCGTCAGGGGCTCAGACTAATGAAAAACTGTTTTTT. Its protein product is CASSYPSGAQTNEKLFF.

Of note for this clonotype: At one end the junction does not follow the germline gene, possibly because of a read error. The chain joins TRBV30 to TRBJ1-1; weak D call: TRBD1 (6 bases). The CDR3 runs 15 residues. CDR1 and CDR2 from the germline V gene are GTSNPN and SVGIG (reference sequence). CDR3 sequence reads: CAWSAPGAANTEASF. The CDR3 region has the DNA TGTGCCTGGAGTGCCCCAGGGGCGGCTAACACTGAAGCTTCCTTT.

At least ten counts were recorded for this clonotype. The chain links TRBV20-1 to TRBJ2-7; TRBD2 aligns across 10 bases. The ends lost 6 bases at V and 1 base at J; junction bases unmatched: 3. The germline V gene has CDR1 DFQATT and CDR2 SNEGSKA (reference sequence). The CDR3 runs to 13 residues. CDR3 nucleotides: TGCAGTGCCCTAGCGGGAGAATCCTACGAGCAGTACTTC. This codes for CSALAGESYEQYF.

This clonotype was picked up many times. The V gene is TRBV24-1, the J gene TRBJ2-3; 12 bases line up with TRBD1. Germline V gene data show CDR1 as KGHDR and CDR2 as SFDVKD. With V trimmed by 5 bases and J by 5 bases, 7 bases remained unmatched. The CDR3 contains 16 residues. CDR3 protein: CATSGRDRGQLDTQYF. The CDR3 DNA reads TGTGCCACCAGTGGACGGGACAGGGGGCAATTAGATACGCAGTATTTT.

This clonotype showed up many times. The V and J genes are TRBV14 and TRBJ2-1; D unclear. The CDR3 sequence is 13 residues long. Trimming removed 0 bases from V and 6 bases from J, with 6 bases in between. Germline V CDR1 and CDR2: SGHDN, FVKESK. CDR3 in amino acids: CASSQEIRNEQFF. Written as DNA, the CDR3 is TGTGCCAGCAGCCAAGAAATACGCAATGAGCAGTTCTTC.

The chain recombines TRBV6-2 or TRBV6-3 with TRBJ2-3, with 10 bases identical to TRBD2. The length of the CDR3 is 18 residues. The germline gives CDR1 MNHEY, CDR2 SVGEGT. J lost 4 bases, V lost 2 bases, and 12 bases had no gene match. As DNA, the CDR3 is TGTGCCAGCAGTTACGGGTGGAATCCTAGCGGGAGTGCAGATACGCAGTATTTT. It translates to CASSYGWNPSGSADTQYF.

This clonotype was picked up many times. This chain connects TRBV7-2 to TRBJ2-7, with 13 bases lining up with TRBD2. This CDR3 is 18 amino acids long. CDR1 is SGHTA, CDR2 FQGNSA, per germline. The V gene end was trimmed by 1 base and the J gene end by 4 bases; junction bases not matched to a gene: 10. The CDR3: CASSLDGTSGDLKYEQYF. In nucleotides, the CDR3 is TGTGCCAGCAGCTTAGATGGGACTAGCGGGGACCTCAAATACGAGCAGTACTTC.

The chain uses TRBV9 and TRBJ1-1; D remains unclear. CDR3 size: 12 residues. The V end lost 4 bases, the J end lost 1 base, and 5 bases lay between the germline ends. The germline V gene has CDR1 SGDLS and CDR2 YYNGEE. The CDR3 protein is CASSQRNTEAFF. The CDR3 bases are TGTGCCAGCAGCCAACGGAACACTGAAGCTTTCTTT.

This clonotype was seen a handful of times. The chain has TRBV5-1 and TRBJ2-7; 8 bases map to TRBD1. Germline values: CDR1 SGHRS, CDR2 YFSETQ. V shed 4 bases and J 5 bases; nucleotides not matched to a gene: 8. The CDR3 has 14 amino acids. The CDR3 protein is CASSPADRGHEQYF. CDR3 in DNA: TGCGCCAGCAGCCCGGCCGACAGGGGCCACGAGCAGTACTTC.

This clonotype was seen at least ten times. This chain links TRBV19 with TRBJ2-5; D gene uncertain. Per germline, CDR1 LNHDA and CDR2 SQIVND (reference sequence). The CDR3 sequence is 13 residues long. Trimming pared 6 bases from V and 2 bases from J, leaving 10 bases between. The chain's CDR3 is CASRVAGQETQYF. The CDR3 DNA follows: TGTGCCAGTAGGGTAGCTGGGCAAGAGACCCAGTACTTC.

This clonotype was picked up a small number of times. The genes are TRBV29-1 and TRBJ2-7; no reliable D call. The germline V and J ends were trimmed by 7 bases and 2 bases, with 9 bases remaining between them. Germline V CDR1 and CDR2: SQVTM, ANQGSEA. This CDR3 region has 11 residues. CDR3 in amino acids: CSAEVTYEQYF. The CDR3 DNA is TGCAGCGCCGAAGTGACCTACGAGCAGTACTTC.

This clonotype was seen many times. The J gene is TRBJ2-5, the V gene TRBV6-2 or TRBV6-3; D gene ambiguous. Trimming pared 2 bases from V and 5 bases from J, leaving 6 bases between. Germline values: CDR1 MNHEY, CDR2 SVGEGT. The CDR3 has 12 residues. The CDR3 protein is CASSYEGETQYF. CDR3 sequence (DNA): TGTGCCAGCAGTTACGAAGGGGAGACCCAGTACTTC.

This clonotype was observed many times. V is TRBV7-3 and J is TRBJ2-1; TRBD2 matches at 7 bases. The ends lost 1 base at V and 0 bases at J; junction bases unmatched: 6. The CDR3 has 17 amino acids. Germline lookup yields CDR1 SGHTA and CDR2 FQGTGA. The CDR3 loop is CASSLRGGESSYNEQFF. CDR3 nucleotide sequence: TGTGCCAGCAGCTTAAGGGGGGGAGAGAGCTCCTACAATGAGCAGTTCTTC.